The subject of this entry is one T cell receptor beta chain. Its binding antigen is unknown. No base-level quality is on record; no much larger clone is a single base apart. These data are taken from a study of blood T cell repertoires in COVID-19 (dated by TCRdb to the early 2020s). At the level of the whole study: Samples from collaborators originated in the United States, Italy and Spain and spanned both the acute and convalescent phases of COVID-19. The prospective study material was composed of cDNA or gDNA derived from T cells, B-cell-depleted T cells, or PBMCs. The dataset comprised deeply sampled blood TCRbeta repertoires from subjects exposed to, actively infected with, or recovered from COVID-19. The repertoires were released in a freely available public database intended as a resource for research on the immune response to SARS-CoV-2. The samples were drawn from two sources: the first 160 participants of the ongoing ImmuneRACE study, and over 1,000 subjects contributed by 6 global collaborators. Sample metadata almost always included a de-identified subject ID, COVID-19 status, age in years and sex. Where available, HLA class I and class II types were obtained from metadata supplied by the sample provider rather than from assay-based typing.

Another Seattle source contributed samples from volunteer blood donors who had recovered from COVID-19. Collaborating institutions collected whole blood in K2EDTA tubes following their own protocols. Collaborator samples were shipped for TCRbeta analysis as frozen whole blood, isolated PBMCs, or DNA extracted from either sample type. The study at large found these results: The quantity of clinical and demographic metadata differed by source and by participant and was supplied without curation.

TCRbeta CDR3 regions were amplified from genomic DNA using the immunoSEQ Assay, a bias-controlled multiplex PCR. Concerning the study's data processing: Within the assay, amplification of reference gene primers was used to estimate how many nucleated cells each sample contained. To quantify the absolute abundance of each unique TCRbeta CDR3 rearrangement, sequence reads were collapsed and filtered. For each sample, productive Simpson clonality was calculated as the square root of Simpson's diversity index across productive rearrangements. TCRdb re-hosts the immuneACCESS table, in-frame sequences only. Its copies lack some clones; in the studies checked, an unresolved V gene accounts for under half of them, and the cause for the rest is not known. V, J and clone size derive from that table, while D and trimming were established from the DNA sequence. The sample profile shows 220,000 or so clones; around 86% of them were found once. 6.5% of the sample goes to the ten largest clones.

What was sequenced was peripheral blood. The source of this sequence is a man in his 60s who had recovered from COVID-19.

The DNA sequence is as follows: TGTGCCAGCAGCTCCTCGTGGGGAGGGACTGAAGCTTTCTTT. It encodes CASSSSWGGTEAFF. The sequence joins TRBV7-2 to TRBJ1-1, with the D segment identity uncertain. For CDR1 and CDR2, the germline V gene lists SGHTA and FQGNSA. V is reduced by 4 bases and J by 5 bases, leaving a spacing of 14 bases between them. The CDR3 goes from the cysteine to the phenylalanine over 14 residues. Only the CDR3 portion is preserved as DNA: 42 bases, with reading frame beginning at the first base.